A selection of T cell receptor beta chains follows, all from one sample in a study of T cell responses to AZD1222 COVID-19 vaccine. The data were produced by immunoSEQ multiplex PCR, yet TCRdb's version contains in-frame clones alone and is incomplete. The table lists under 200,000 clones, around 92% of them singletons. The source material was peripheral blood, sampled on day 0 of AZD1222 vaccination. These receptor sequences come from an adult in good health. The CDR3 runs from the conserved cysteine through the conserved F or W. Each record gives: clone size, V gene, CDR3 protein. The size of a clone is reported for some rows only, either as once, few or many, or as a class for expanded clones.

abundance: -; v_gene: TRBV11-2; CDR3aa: CASSLGRGASELFF
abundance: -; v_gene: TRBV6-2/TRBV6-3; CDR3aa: CASSYSGALSNQPQHF
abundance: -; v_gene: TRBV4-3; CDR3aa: CASSQVRGQGSPLHF
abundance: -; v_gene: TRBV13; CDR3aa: CASSPLWGQGEDYGYTF
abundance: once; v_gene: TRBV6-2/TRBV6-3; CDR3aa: CASSYTRGNTEAFF
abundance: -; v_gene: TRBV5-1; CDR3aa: CASSLDRSNEKLFF
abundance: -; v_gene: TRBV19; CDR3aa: CASSGTSETQYF
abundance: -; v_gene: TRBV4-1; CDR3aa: CASSQEQGIPNYGYTF
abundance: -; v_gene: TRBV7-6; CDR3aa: CASSLEGRAWNTIYF
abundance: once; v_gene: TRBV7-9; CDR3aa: CASSAPGQRNTEAFF
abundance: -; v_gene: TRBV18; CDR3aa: CASSPIMTGARNTEAFF
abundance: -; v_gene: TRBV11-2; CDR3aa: CASSFRGYGTDTQYF
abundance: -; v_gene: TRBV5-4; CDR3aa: CASTYAGGANSPLHF
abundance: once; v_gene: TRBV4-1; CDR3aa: CASSQDGPLYQPQHF
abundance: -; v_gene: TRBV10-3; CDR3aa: CAISDPDREWETQYF
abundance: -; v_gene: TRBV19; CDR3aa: CATTRTSPNTGELFF